Presented here are 20 T cell receptor beta chains from one specimen sequenced in a study of regulatory T cells in long-lasting Graves disease. Combining iRepertoire HTBI primers with Arm-PCR of CDR3 regions, the authors built TCR beta libraries. Using its own MiXCR run on the multiplex PCR reads, TCRdb lists one record per CDR3 protein. Altogether around 480,000 distinct CDR3 sequences are present, 15% to 20% being singletons, with the ten largest covering 20% to 25%. Documented time point: newly diagnosed GD, antithyroid drugs for less than 3 months. Making the TCR library involved RNA that had been extracted from PBMCs. The sample also formed part of further work on T cells in Graves' hyperthyroidism and ophthalmopathy.

The source material was peripheral blood mononuclear cells (PBMCs), sampled at new diagnosis, from a patient treated with antithyroid drugs. All receptors derive from a woman aged 40 to 65 with Graves disease.

At least ten counts were recorded for this clonotype. This chain joins TRBV28 and TRBJ1-4; D remains unclear. The CDR3 length is 14 residues. The ends were cut back, 3 bases at V and 5 bases at J, with 10 bases in the middle. Germline assignment: CDR1 MDHEN and CDR2 SYDVKM. CDR3 nucleotides: TGTGCCAGCAGTTTGCGGACCGAGAATGAAAAACTGTTTTTT. Translated: CASSLRTENEKLFF. The full variable domain, rest sourced from reference TRBV28 and TRBJ1-4, is DVKVTQSSRYLVKRTGEKVFLECVQDMDHENMFWYRQDPGLGLRLIYFSYDVKMKEKGDIPEGYSVSREKKERFSLILESASTNQTSMYLCASSLRTENEKLFFGSGTQLSVL.

The gene calls are TRBV30 and TRBJ2-7, with D unclear. With 4 bases removed from V and 3 bases from J, the gap between germline ends came to 7 bases. Per germline, CDR1 GTSNPN and CDR2 SVGIG (reference sequence). The CDR3 loop spans 11 amino acids. This chain's CDR3 is CAWTDDYEQYF. CDR3 sequence (DNA): TGTGCCTGGACAGACGACTACGAGCAGTACTTC.

This clonotype was seen a handful of times. The rearrangement links TRBV7-9 to TRBJ1-2, with D possibly TRBD1 on 6 matching bases. Trimming shortened V by 3 bases and J by 7 bases, and 9 bases separated the two germline ends. This CDR3 has 12 residues. CDR1 is SEHNR, CDR2 FQNEAQ, per germline (reference sequence). The DNA for the CDR3 is TGTGCCAGCAGCTTGAACAGGGTTGGCTACACCTTC. This translates into CASSLNRVGYTF.

The chain links TRBV7-9 to TRBJ2-5; the match to TRBD1 covers 10 bases. Germline V CDR1 and CDR2: SEHNR, FQNEAQ (reference sequence). This CDR3 contains 15 residues. The trim removed 7 bases at V and 1 base at J, leaving 6 bases unmatched. As DNA, the CDR3 is TGTGCCAGCACCGACAGGGGGCGAAGCCAAGAGACCCAGTACTTC. Protein sequence: CASTDRGRSQETQYF.

The chain carries TRBV6-1 and TRBJ1-3; D gene ambiguous. V lost 5 bases, J lost 0 bases, and 11 bases lay in between. Germline V gene lookup returns CDR1 MNHNS and CDR2 SASEGT. The CDR3 contains 15 residues. CDR3: CASSPGYFSGNTIYF. The CDR3 DNA sequence: TGTGCCAGCAGTCCCGGTTACTTCTCTGGAAACACCATATATTTT.

Ten or more counts support this clonotype. The V call is TRBV6-2 or TRBV6-3, the J call TRBJ2-3, with 11 bases that match TRBD2. This CDR3 spans 17 amino acids. The V segment lost 0 bases and the J segment 0 bases; nucleotides outside the gene matches: 2. The germline V gene has CDR1 MNHEY and CDR2 SVGEGT. The CDR3 here is CASSYSTSGGSTDTQYF. The CDR3 region has the DNA TGTGCCAGCAGTTACTCCACTAGCGGGGGAAGCACAGATACGCAGTATTTT.

This clonotype appeared a few times. The V gene is TRBV29-1, the J gene TRBJ2-2; TRBD1 aligns across 8 bases. V trimming: 4 bases; J trimming: 4 bases; junction bases outside the gene matches: 17. The V gene's germline CDR1 is SQVTM and CDR2 ANQGSEA. The CDR3 totals 18 residues. CDR3 DNA: TGCAGCGTTGTGGCCCCGGACAGGGCCTCTGGTGTCACCGGGGAGCTGTTTTTT. It translates to CSVVAPDRASGVTGELFF.

This clonotype was seen repeatedly, ten times or more. The V call is TRBV28, the J call TRBJ2-3, with D possibly TRBD1 on 6 matching bases. CDR1 is MDHEN, CDR2 SYDVKM, per germline. The CDR3 is 13 amino acids. Between the trimmed V and J ends, which lost 5 bases and 3 bases, there was a span of 9 bases. CDR3 residues: CASSPDRTDTQYF. The CDR3 DNA follows: TGTGCCAGCAGTCCGGACAGAACAGATACGCAGTATTTT.

This clonotype has at least ten counts. V and J are TRBV3-1 and TRBJ1-1, with unresolved D. The V end lost 5 bases, the J end lost 5 bases, and 6 bases lay between the germline ends. The CDR3 is 11 amino acids. Germline V lookup: CDR1 LGHDT, CDR2 YNNKEL (reference sequence). CDR3 bases: TGTGCCAGCAGCTGGGAAACTGAAGCTTTCTTT. Translation gives CASSWETEAFF.

This clonotype has ten or more counts. The J gene is TRBJ2-7, the V gene TRBV30; a possible D gene is TRBD1 (6 bases). The V and J ends lost 0 bases and 0 bases respectively, with 12 bases between them. Germline-derived CDR1 and CDR2 are GTSNPN and SVGIG (reference sequence). The CDR3 sequence is 15 residues long. This chain's CDR3 is CAWSVGQGSSYEQYF. The CDR3 bases are TGTGCCTGGAGTGTAGGGCAGGGGAGCTCCTACGAGCAGTACTTC.

This clonotype was observed a few times. The chain links TRBV11-2 to TRBJ2-7; possible D gene TRBD2, 6 bases. Looked up from germline, CDR1 is SGHAT and CDR2 is FQNNGV. This CDR3 spans 13 amino acids. Trimming took off 5 bases at V and 3 bases at J, with 11 bases between the two ends. This CDR3 is CASSTGTHYEQYF. The DNA for the CDR3 is TGTGCCAGCAGCACCGGGACTCACTACGAGCAGTACTTC.

This clonotype was counted many times. This chain uses TRBV10-3 with TRBJ1-2; 8 positions match TRBD1. There are 15 residues in the CDR3. V gave up 0 bases and J gave up 3 bases; unmatched junction bases: 3. Germline loops: CDR1 ENHRY, CDR2 SYGVKD. CDR3: CAISESGQGDYGYTF. The CDR3 nucleotides are TGTGCCATCAGTGAGTCTGGACAGGGAGACTATGGCTACACCTTC.

This chain uses TRBV6-5 with TRBJ2-5; 15 nucleotides line up with TRBD2. The germline V gene has CDR1 MNHEY and CDR2 SVGAGI. There are 17 residues in the CDR3. Unmatched junction bases numbered 2, after V lost 2 bases and J lost 1 base. The CDR3 here is CASSYGLAGGSQETQYF. Written as DNA, the CDR3 is TGTGCCAGCAGTTACGGACTAGCGGGGGGGAGCCAAGAGACCCAGTACTTC.

In this sample, this clonotype turned up many times. The rearrangement joins TRBV29-1 to TRBJ1-2, with 9 bases matching TRBD1. The CDR3 covers 13 residues. The germline CDR1 and CDR2 sequences are SQVTM and ANQGSEA. V was clipped by 5 bases and J by 4 bases; unmatched bases: 5. The chain's CDR3 is CSVQEDRGYGYTF. CDR3 coding DNA: TGCAGCGTTCAGGAGGACAGGGGCTATGGCTACACCTTC.

This clonotype was detected ten times or more. J is TRBJ2-1 and V is TRBV2; TRBD1 matches at 10 bases. The J segment lost 7 bases and the V segment lost 6 bases, leaving 18 bases of the junction unmatched. The CDR3 has 18 amino acids. Looked up from germline, CDR1 is SNHLY and CDR2 is FYNNEI. The CDR3 bases are TGTGCCAGCAGCCAAACCATTCGACAGGGGGCGAAGTGGAATGAGCAGTTCTTC. This encodes CASSQTIRQGAKWNEQFF.

On this clonotype: This may be a read error, as it is one base from a much larger clone. V gene TRBV5-1 combines with J gene TRBJ1-1, with a weak D call TRBD1 (5 bases). The V and J ends lost 0 bases and 4 bases respectively, with 10 bases between them. The CDR3 totals 14 residues. The germline gives CDR1 SGHRS, CDR2 YFSETQ. The CDR3, as DNA: TGCGCCAGCAGCTTGGGCGGGGGGACCACTGAAGCTTTCTTT. Translation gives CASSLGGGTTEAFF.

The rearrangement joins TRBV6-1 to TRBJ1-1; 8 bases are a match to TRBD1. The germline gives CDR1 MNHNS, CDR2 SASEGT. The J segment lost 3 bases and the V segment lost 6 bases, leaving 12 bases of the junction unmatched. This CDR3 is built from 16 residues. The CDR3 region has the DNA TGTGCCAGCAGAAGGCGCGTCAGGGGGCGGCACACTGAAGCTTTCTTT. Translating it yields CASRRRVRGRHTEAFF.

This clonotype turned up a few times. CDR3 bases: TGTGCCAGCATCGGTTGGGGGTCGTCCGGGGAGCTGTTTTTT. It translates to CASIGWGSSGELFF. This chain joins TRBV6-1 and TRBJ2-2, with D perhaps matching TRBD1 or TRBD2 (5 bases each). V gave up 7 bases and J gave up 6 bases, with 15 bases separating them. Germline V gives CDR1 MNHNS, CDR2 SASEGT. The CDR3 has 14 residues.

This rearrangement joins TRBV9 to TRBJ2-1; no firm D call. The CDR3 is made up of 16 amino acids. Trimming took off 2 bases at V and 8 bases at J, with 20 bases between the two ends. From germline, CDR1 is SGDLS and CDR2 YYNGEE. The CDR3 nucleotides are TGTGCCAGCAGCGTGAGAGGAACTGTTGTCTGGGATGAGCAGTTCTTC. It yields the protein CASSVRGTVVWDEQFF.

This clonotype was picked up a small number of times. This chain joins TRBV6-5 and TRBJ2-7; 8 nucleotides match TRBD1. The V and J ends lost 2 bases and 0 bases, in that order; junction bases with no gene match: 3. CDR1 is MNHEY, CDR2 SVGAGI, per germline. The CDR3 sequence is 15 residues long. CDR3 sequence reads: CASSYAGTGSYEQYF. DNA for the CDR3: TGTGCCAGCAGTTACGCCGGGACAGGCTCCTACGAGCAGTACTTC.